This entry lists 6 T cell receptor beta chains sequenced from one sample in a study of shared clonotypes between healthy human individuals. The repertoire was sequenced with immunoSEQ multiplex PCR; TCRdb's copy has only in-frame clones and lacks some. The sample has about 1.5 million clones; about 98% are singletons. The sequenced sample was naive CD4+ T cells sorted from blood. The sample's subset: CD45RA+ positively selected. The receptors were sampled from a man in his thirties or forties in good health.

The chain couples TRBV5-1 to TRBJ2-7; 13 bases are shared with TRBD2. After removal of 5 bases from V and 0 bases from J, the junction contained 8 bases not matched to a gene. The CDR3 totals 17 residues. Germline CDR1 and CDR2: SGHRS and YFSETQ. Here the CDR3 reads CASRHGTSGTSSYEQYF. The CDR3 nucleotides read TGCGCCAGCAGACATGGGACTAGCGGGACTTCCTCCTACGAGCAGTACTTC. The whole variable domain, filled in from reference TRBV5-1 and TRBJ2-7, reads KAGVTQTPRYLIKTRGQQVTLSCSPISGHRSVSWYQQTPGQGLQFLFEYFSETQRNKGNFPGRFSGRQFSNSRSEMNVSTLELGDSALYLCASRHGTSGTSSYEQYFGPGTRLTVT.

This clone was seen a single time. V is TRBV5-1 and J is TRBJ2-1, with D tentatively TRBD2 (6 bases). In germline, CDR1 is SGHRS, CDR2 YFSETQ. The CDR3 length is 18 residues. Trimming cost V 2 bases and J 3 bases, with 21 bases left between them. The CDR3 is CASSFLHPGGGDYNEQFF. The CDR3 coding sequence is TGCGCCAGCAGCTTCTTACACCCCGGCGGAGGGGACTACAATGAGCAGTTCTTC.

The chain is built from TRBV28 and TRBJ2-1; D may be TRBD2 (5 bases). This CDR3 region has 14 residues. The germline V and J ends were trimmed by 7 bases and 4 bases, with 14 bases remaining between them. The V gene's germline CDR1 is MDHEN and CDR2 SYDVKM. The CDR3 DNA follows: TGTGCCAGCACCAGGAGAGGGTATTACAATGAGCAGTTCTTC. This codes for CASTRRGYYNEQFF.

J is TRBJ2-1 and V is TRBV18; 7 bases line up with TRBD1. Germline CDR1 reads KGHSH; CDR2 reads LQKENI. V was pared by 5 bases and J by 5 bases, with 6 bases of the junction left unmatched. This CDR3 region has 14 residues. Written as DNA, the CDR3 is TGTGCCAGCTCATCATCCGGACAGGACAATGAGCAGTTCTTC. This translates into CASSSSGQDNEQFF. The variable domain in full, completed from reference TRBV18 and TRBJ2-1, reads NAGVMQNPRHLVRRRGQEARLRCSPMKGHSHVYWYRQLPEEGLKFMVYLQKENIIDESGMPKERFSAEFPKEGPSILRIQQVVRGDSAAYFCASSSSGQDNEQFFGPGTRLTVL.

This chain connects TRBV11-3 to TRBJ2-2; D gene uncertain. The ends were cut back, 0 bases at V and 2 bases at J, with 4 bases in the middle. The germline CDR1 and CDR2 sequences are SGHNT and YENEEA. The CDR3 has 14 residues. The CDR3, as DNA: TGTGCCAGCAGCTTAGATCCTAACACCGGGGAGCTGTTTTTT. This encodes CASSLDPNTGELFF.

The chain is built from TRBV5-1 and TRBJ1-3; TRBD1 matches at 7 bases. Per the germline V gene, CDR1 is SGHRS and CDR2 is YFSETQ. The CDR3 is 14 amino acids. J was trimmed by 6 bases and V by 4 bases; bases with no gene match: 7. Here the CDR3 reads CASSGGQLENTIYF. The CDR3 DNA follows: TGCGCCAGCAGCGGGGGACAGCTGGAAAACACCATATATTTT.